One sample yielded the 9 T cell receptor beta chains listed below, sequenced in a study of monozygotic twins with inflammatory bowel disease. Each CDR3 protein gets one entry in TCRdb, which reprocessed the 5' RACE reads and gives no DNA. In all, the sample yields about 380,000 distinct CDR3 sequences. Sequenced: blood. The origin of the receptors is a human donor with ulcerative colitis or Crohn's disease, or a healthy co-twin of an affected twin (not recorded which).

V is TRBV2 and J is TRBJ2-1; TCRdb reports TRBD2, a call that lacks DNA to check it against. CDR1 is SNHLY, CDR2 FYNNEI, per germline. CDR3 length: 14 residues. This CDR3 is CASRKGLAGDEQFF.

This chain links TRBV19 with TRBJ2-7. The CDR3 loop spans 13 amino acids. Germline assignment: CDR1 LNHDA and CDR2 SQIVND (reference sequence). The CDR3 spells CASSIALYYEQYF.

The chain is built from TRBV11-2 and TRBJ2-1; TCRdb picks TRBD2, but there is no DNA to check that call. The germline gives CDR1 SGHAT, CDR2 FQNNGV. This CDR3 spans 16 amino acids. CDR3 sequence: CASSLERGSSYNEQFF.

The chain employs TRBV9 and TRBJ2-3; TCRdb designates TRBD1, a call that cannot be tested without DNA. CDR1 is SGDLS, CDR2 YYNGEE, per germline. The CDR3 is 15 amino acids. CDR3: CASSAATGFTDTQYF.

The chain employs TRBV2 and TRBJ2-7. This CDR3 comprises 13 residues. From germline, CDR1 is SNHLY and CDR2 FYNNEI. The CDR3 loop reads CASSVRPDLEQYF.

This chain uses TRBV5-1 with TRBJ2-6; TCRdb calls TRBD1, which cannot be checked without DNA. CDR3 length: 14 residues. CDR1 and CDR2 (germline): SGHRS, YFSETQ. The CDR3 loop is CASSSPEGANVLTF.

V is TRBV9 and J is TRBJ2-5; no DNA is available, so the TRBD2 call from TCRdb remains unchecked. The CDR3 is 14 amino acids. Germline values: CDR1 SGDLS, CDR2 YYNGEE. CDR3 sequence reads: CASSAQLAEETQYF.

This chain connects TRBV10-2 to TRBJ2-5; TCRdb names TRBD1, which stays unverified in the absence of DNA. The germline V gene encodes CDR1 WSHSY and CDR2 SAAADI. The CDR3 covers 14 residues. This CDR3 reads CASGWTGRGETQYF.

The rearrangement uses TRBV12-3 or TRBV12-4 and TRBJ1-5; TCRdb returns TRBD1, unconfirmable since there is no DNA. This CDR3 spans 15 amino acids. CDR3: CASSMGQAINQPQHF.